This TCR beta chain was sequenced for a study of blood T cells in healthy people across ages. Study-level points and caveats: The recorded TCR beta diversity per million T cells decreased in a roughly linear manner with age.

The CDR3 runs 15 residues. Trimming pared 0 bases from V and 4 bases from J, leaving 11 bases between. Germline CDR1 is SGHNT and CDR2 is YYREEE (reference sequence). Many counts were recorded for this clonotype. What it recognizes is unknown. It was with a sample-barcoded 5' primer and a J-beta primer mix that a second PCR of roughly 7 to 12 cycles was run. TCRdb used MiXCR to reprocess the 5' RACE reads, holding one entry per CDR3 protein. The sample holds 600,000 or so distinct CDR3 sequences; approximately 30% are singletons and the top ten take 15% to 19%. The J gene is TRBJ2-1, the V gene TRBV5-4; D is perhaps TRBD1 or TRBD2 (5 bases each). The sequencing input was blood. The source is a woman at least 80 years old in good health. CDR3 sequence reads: CASSLDGGTYNEQFF. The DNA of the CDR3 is TGTGCCAGCAGCTTGGATGGGGGAACGTACAATGAGCAGTTCTTC. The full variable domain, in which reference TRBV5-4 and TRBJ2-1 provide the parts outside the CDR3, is ETGVTQSPTHLIKTRGQQVTLRCSSQSGHNTVSWYQQALGQGPQFIFQYYREEENGRGNFPPRFSGLQFPNYSSELNVNALELDDSALYLCASSLDGGTYNEQFFGPGTRLTVL.